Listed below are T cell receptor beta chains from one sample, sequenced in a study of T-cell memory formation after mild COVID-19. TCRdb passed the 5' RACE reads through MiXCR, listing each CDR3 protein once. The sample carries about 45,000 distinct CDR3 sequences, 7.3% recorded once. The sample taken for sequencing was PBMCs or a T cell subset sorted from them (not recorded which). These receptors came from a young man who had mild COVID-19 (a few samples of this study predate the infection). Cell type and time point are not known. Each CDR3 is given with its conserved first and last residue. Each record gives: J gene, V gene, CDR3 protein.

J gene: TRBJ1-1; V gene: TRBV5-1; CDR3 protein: CASSTGQPNTEAFF
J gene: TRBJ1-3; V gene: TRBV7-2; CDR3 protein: CASSFVAGLSGNTIYF
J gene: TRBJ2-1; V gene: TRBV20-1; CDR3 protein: CSAAGANYNEQFF
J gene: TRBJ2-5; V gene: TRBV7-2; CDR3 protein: CASSWGLETQYF
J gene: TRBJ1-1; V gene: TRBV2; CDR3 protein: CASSERGGEKNTEAFF
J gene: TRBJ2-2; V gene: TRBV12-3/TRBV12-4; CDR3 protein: CASSPGNTGELFF
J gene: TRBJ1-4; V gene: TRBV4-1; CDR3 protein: CASSPGPADEKLFF
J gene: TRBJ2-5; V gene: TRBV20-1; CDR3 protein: CSADGTGSRETQYF
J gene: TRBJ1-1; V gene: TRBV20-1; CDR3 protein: CSARLGSGTEAFF
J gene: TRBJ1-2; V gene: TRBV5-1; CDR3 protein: CASSRRTEGNYGYTF
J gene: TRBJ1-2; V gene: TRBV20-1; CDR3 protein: CSATAGAYGYTF
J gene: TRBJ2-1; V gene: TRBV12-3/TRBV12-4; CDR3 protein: CASSLRGRYNEQFF
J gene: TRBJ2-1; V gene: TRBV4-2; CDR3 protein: CASSQALDGRYNEQFF
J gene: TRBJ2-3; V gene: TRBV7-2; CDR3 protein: CASSPMVGDTQYF
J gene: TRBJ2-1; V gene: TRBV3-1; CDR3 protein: CASSQGPQTYNEQFF
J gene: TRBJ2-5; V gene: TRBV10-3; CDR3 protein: CAISESAGGVGGTQYF
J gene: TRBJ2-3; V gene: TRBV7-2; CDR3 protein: CASSLNADTQYF
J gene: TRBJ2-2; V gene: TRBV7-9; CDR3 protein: CASSFRTSGAGELFF
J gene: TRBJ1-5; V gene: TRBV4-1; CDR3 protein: CASSQAPPARRINSNQPQHF
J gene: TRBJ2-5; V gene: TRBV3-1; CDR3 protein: CASSHPSVQETQYF
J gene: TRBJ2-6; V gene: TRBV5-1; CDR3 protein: CASSLGPSSGANVLTF
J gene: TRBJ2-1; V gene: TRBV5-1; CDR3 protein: CASSFGGGAYNEQFF
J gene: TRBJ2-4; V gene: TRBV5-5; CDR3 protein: CASSFQGAKNIQYF
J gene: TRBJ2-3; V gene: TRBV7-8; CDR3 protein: CASSPWTGGGADTQYF